The source of this T cell receptor (beta chain) is a study of blood T cells in healthy people across ages. CDR3 length: 15 residues. The V and J ends lost 0 bases and 2 bases respectively, with 12 bases between them. Germline V lookup: CDR1 DFQATT, CDR2 SNEGSKA (reference sequence). PCR was performed a second time for about 7 to 12 cycles using a sample-barcoded 5' primer and a J-beta primer mix. The authors tagged each cDNA molecule using a template-switch adaptor with 12 random nucleotides. From the 5' RACE reads, TCRdb called clonotypes with MiXCR, one entry per CDR3 protein. The sample carries about 580,000 distinct CDR3 sequences, around 48% recorded once. Worth noting for this clonotype: Its target is unknown.

Whole-study findings and limits: Underestimates were what the diversity estimates from one million T cells were considered to be.

Sequencing used blood. The TCR sequence derives from a man older than 75 in good health. The genes are TRBV20-1 and TRBJ2-3; a weak D match, TRBD1 (6 bases). CDR3 nucleotides: TGCAGTGCTAGAGATCGTGGGGGCCACACAGATACGCAGTATTTT. Its translation is CSARDRGGHTDTQYF.